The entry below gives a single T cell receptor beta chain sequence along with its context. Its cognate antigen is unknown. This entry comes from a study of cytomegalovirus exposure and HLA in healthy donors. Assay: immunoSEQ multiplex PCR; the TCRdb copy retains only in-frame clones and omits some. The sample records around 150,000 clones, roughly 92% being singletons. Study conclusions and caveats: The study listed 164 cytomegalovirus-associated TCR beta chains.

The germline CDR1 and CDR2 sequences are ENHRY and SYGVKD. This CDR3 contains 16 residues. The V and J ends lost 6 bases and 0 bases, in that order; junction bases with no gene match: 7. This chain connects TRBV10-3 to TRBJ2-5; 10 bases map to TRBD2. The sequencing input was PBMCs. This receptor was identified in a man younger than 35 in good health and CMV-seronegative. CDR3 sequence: CAIRRTLAGHQETQYF. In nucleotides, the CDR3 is TGTGCCATCAGGAGGACACTAGCGGGGCACCAAGAGACCCAGTACTTC.